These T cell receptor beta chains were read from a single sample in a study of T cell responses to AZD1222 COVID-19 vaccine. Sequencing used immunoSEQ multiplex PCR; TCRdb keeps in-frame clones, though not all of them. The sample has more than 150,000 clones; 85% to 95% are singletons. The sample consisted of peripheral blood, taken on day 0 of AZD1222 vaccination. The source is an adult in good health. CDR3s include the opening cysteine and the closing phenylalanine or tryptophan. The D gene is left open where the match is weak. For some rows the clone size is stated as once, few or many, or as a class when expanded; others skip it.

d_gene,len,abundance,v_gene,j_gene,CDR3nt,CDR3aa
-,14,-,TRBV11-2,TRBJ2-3,TGTGCCAGCAGCTTAGTACCAGCGGGAGATACGCAGTATTTT,CASSLVPAGDTQYF
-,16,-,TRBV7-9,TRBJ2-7,TGTGCCAGCAGCTTAGCCCAATTGGGGCCATTGGACGAGCAGTACTTC,CASSLAQLGPLDEQYF
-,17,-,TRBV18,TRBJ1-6,TGTGCCAGCTCACTCCTTGGCGGGGTCGGGGATAATTCACCCCTCCACTTT,CASSLLGGVGDNSPLHF
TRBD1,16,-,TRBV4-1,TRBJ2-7,TGCGCCAGCAGCCAGGGGCCCGGACAGGGGATTTACGAGCAGTACTTC,CASSQGPGQGIYEQYF
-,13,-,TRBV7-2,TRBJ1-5,TGTGCCAGCAGCGTTGACGCCAATCAGCCCCAGCATTTT,CASSVDANQPQHF
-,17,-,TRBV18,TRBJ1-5,TGTGCCAGCTCACCACAGTATGTTCCTTATAGCAATCAGCCCCAGCATTTT,CASSPQYVPYSNQPQHF
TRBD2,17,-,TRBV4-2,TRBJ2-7,TGTGCCAGCAGCCAAGATCCCCCAGCTAGCGGGTATGGCGAGCAGTACTTC,CASSQDPPASGYGEQYF
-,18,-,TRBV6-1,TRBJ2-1,TGTGCCAGCAGTGAAGTAAGGGGCGGACTTCTGGGTTACAATGAGCAGTTCTTC,CASSEVRGGLLGYNEQFF
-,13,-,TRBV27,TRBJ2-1,TGTGCCAGCAGCCGGGACAATAACAATGAGCAGTTCTTC,CASSRDNNNEQFF
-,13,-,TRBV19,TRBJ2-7,TGTGCCAGTAGTATCAGGGTCACGTACGAGCAGTACTTC,CASSIRVTYEQYF
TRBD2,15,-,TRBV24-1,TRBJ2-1,TGTGCCACCAGTGACCCTAGCGGTTGGCGCAATGAGCAGTTCTTC,CATSDPSGWRNEQFF
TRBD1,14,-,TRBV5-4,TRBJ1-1,TGTGCCAGCAGCTCGGACAGGGGGAACACTGAAGCTTTCTTT,CASSSDRGNTEAFF
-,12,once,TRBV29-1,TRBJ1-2,TGCAGCGCCCCGGACCCCCGCTATGGCTACACCTTC,CSAPDPRYGYTF
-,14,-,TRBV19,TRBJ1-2,TGTGCCAGCGGTGGAGATGGATCGGCATATGGCTACACCTTC,CASGGDGSAYGYTF
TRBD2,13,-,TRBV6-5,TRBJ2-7,TGTGCCAGCAGGGGACTAGCGGACTACGAGCAGTACTTC,CASRGLADYEQYF
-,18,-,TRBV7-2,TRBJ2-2,TGTGCCAGCAGCTTAGGTTTCAGGGGGCTAGCGGGGACCGGGGAGCTGTTTTTT,CASSLGFRGLAGTGELFF
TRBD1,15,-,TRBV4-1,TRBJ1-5,TGCGCCAGCAGCCAAGACGGACAGGTCAATCAGCCCCAGCATTTT,CASSQDGQVNQPQHF
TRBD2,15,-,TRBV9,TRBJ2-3,TGTGCCAGCAGCGTAACGGGGGGTACCACAGATACGCAGTATTTT,CASSVTGGTTDTQYF
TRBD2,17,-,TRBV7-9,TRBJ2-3,TGTGCCAGCAGCTCTACTAGCGGGGTAACTAGCACAGATACGCAGTATTTT,CASSSTSGVTSTDTQYF
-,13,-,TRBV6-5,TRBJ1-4,TGTGCCAGCAGGTGGACTGGTAATGAAAAACTGTTTTTT,CASRWTGNEKLFF
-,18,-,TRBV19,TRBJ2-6,TGTGCCAGTAGTATAGGTCTCGGGGCATCTTCTTTAGCCAACGTCCTGACTTTC,CASSIGLGASSLANVLTF
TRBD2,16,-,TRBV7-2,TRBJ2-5,TGTGCCAGCAGCTTAAGTGCCCTAGCGGGAAGTGAGACCCAGTACTTC,CASSLSALAGSETQYF
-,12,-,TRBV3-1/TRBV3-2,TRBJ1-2,TGTGCCAGCAGCCAAGGCATGTATGGCTACACCTTC,CASSQGMYGYTF
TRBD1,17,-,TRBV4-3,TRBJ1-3,TGCGCCAGCAGCCAAGATAGGACAGGCTTCTCTGGAAACACCATATATTTT,CASSQDRTGFSGNTIYF
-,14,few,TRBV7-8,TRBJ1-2,TGTGCCAGCGCGAGGACCGGGCGAAATAAAGGCTACACCTTC,CASARTGRNKGYTF
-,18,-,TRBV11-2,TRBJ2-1,TGTGCCAGCAGCTTAGATCTTCGAGGGGGGAGTGCGGACAATGAGCAGTTCTTC,CASSLDLRGGSADNEQFF
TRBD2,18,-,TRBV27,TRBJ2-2,TGTGCCAGCAGTTTATCCCCGGGACTAGCGGGGAACACCGGGGAGCTGTTTTTT,CASSLSPGLAGNTGELFF
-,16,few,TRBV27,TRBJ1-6,TGTGCCAGCAGTTTTGAAGGGCCTCTCTATAATTCACCCCTCCACTTT,CASSFEGPLYNSPLHF
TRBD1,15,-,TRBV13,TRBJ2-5,TGTGCCAGCAGCCTCGCCCAGGGGGACCAAGAGACCCAGTACTTC,CASSLAQGDQETQYF